This TCR beta chain was found in a study of OX40 agonist ivuxolimab in advanced cancers. Study information: Patients got intravenous ivuxolimab at 0.01 to 10 mg/kg every 2 weeks.

Germline lookup yields CDR1 SGDLS and CDR2 YYNGEE. The V and J ends lost 3 bases and 7 bases, in that order; junction bases with no gene match: 2. This CDR3 has 13 residues. On this clone: Its specificity is not known.

Sequencing used immunoSEQ multiplex PCR; TCRdb keeps in-frame clones, though not all of them. Among over 55,000 clones listed, about 81% were seen once. Study-level findings and limits: Relative to CD4+, CD8+ T cells held more expanded clones on average.

The receptor was derived from an adult with an advanced solid tumor such as melanoma, head and neck, liver or kidney cancer. The source material was CD4+ or CD8+ T cells sorted from blood, sampled in a trial of the OX40 agonist ivuxolimab. The chain joins TRBV9 to TRBJ2-5; 11 bases map to TRBD2. The CDR3 here is CASSEGTSGTQYF. In DNA form, the CDR3 reads TGTGCCAGCAGCGAAGGGACTAGCGGGACCCAGTACTTC.